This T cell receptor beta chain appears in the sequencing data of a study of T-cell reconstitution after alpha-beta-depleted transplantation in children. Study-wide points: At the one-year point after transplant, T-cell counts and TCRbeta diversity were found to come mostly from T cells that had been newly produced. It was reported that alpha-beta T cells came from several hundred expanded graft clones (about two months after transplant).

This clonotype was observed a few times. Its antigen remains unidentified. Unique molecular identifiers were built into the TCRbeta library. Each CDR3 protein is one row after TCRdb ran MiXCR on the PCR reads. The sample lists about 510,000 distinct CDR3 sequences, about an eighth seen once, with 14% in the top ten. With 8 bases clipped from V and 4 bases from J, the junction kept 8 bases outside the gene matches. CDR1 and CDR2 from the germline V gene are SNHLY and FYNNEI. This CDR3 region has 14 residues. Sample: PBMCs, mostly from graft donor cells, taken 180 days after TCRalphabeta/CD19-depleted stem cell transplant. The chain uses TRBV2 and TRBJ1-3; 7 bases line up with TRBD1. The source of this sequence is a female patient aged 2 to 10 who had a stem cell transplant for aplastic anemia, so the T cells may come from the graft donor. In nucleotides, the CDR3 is TGTGCCAGCGGCGCAGGGGGGCGGGGAAACACCATATATTTT. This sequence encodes CASGAGGRGNTIYF.